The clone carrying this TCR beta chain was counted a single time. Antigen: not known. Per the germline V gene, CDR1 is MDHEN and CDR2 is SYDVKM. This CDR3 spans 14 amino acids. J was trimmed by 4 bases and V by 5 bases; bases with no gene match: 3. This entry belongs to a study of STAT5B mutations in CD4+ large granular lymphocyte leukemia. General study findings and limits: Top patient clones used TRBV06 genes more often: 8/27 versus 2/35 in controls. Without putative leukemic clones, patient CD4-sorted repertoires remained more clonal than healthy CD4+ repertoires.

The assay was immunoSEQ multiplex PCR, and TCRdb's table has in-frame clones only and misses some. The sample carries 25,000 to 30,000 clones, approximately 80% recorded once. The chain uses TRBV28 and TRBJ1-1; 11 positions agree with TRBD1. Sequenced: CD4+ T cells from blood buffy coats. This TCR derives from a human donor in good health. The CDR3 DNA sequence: TGTGCCAGCAGTCCCGGGACAGGGGGCACTGAAGCTTTCTTT. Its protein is CASSPGTGGTEAFF.